This T cell receptor beta chain comes out of a study of shared clonotypes between healthy human individuals. At the level of the study: Serving as donors were a couple of women and three men, whose ages spanned 18 to 49. The plates for each donor numbered three CD4 naive, three CD4 memory, two CD8 naive and one CD8 memory.

Broader study findings: Incomplete sequencing of sorted subsets was indicated by rarefaction despite large depth.

CDR1 is SGHRS, CDR2 YFSETQ, per germline. Trimming removed 0 bases from V and 2 bases from J; junction bases left unmatched: 5. The CDR3 has 15 amino acids. This clone has only one observation. Its target is unknown. The authors' processing: From ImmunoSEQ came sequences covering only the junction and carrying no quality scores, so filtering differed. Profiling relied on immunoSEQ multiplex PCR, and the TCRdb table lists in-frame clones only, not all of them. V, J and clone size are taken as reported in that table, and D and trimming were inferred from the DNA itself. The data contain hundreds of thousands of clones, 95% of them singletons. Naive CD8 cells lacked CD45RO, underwent positive selection for CCR7 and left out terminally differentiated effector memory CD45RA+ cells.

The V gene is TRBV5-1, the J gene TRBJ2-7, with 7 bases that match TRBD2. The receptor comes from a woman in her 30s in good health. Sequencing was performed on naive CD8+ T cells sorted from blood. CDR3 in amino acids: CASSLVGGSAYEQYF. For the CDR3, the DNA is TGCGCCAGCAGCTTGGTAGGCGGGAGTGCCTACGAGCAGTACTTC. Full variable domain (remainder filled in from reference TRBV5-1 and TRBJ2-7): KAGVTQTPRYLIKTRGQQVTLSCSPISGHRSVSWYQQTPGQGLQFLFEYFSETQRNKGNFPGRFSGRQFSNSRSEMNVSTLELGDSALYLCASSLVGGSAYEQYFGPGTRLTVT.